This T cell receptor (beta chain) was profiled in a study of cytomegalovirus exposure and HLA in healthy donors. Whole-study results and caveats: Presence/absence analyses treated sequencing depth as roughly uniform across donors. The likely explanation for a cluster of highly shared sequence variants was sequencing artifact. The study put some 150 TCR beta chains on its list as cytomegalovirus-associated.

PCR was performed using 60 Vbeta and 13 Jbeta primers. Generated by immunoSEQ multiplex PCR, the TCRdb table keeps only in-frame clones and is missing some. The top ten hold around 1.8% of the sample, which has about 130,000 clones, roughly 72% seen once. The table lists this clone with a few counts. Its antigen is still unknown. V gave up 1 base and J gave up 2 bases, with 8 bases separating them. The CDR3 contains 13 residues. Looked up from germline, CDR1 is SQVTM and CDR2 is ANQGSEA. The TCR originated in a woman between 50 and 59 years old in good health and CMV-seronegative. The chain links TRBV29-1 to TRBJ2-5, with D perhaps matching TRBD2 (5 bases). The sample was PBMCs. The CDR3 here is CSVEGTLQETQYF. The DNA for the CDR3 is TGCAGCGTTGAAGGGACTTTACAAGAGACCCAGTACTTC.